The 6 T cell receptor beta chains reported below all come from one sample, sequenced in a study of blood T cell repertoires in COVID-19. Method: immunoSEQ multiplex PCR; TCRdb's copy keeps in-frame clones and lacks some. The sample holds roughly 280,000 clones, approximately 89% seen once. Sequencing was done on a sample of peripheral blood. These receptors originate from a man aged 35-49 years with active or convalescent COVID-19.

J is TRBJ2-5 and V is TRBV27, with 10 positions matching TRBD2. Trimming at V came to 6 bases and at J to 7 bases, leaving 8 bases not matched to a gene. The V gene's germline CDR1 is MNHEY and CDR2 SMNVEV (reference sequence). The CDR3 loop spans 14 amino acids. CDR3: CASRGVVAGGTQYF. CDR3 in DNA: TGTGCCAGCAGGGGGGTGGTAGCGGGAGGGACCCAGTACTTC.

The chain couples TRBV12-3 or TRBV12-4 to TRBJ2-1; D is possibly TRBD2 (5 bases). The length of the CDR3 is 13 residues. The V gene lost 7 bases and the J gene lost 7 bases, with 14 bases spanning the gap. CDR3 DNA: TGTGCCAGCATCAGGACTCGCCGGAATGAGCAGTTCTTC. This sequence encodes CASIRTRRNEQFF.

The V gene is TRBV10-3, the J gene TRBJ2-5; D ambiguous. V was clipped by 10 bases and J by 0 bases, with 21 bases between them. The CDR3 is made up of 16 amino acids. Germline CDR1 ENHRY, CDR2 SYGVKD. The CDR3 nucleotides read TGTGCCACGCAGAAAACCCAGGATGAGTACCAAGAGACCCAGTACTTC. It encodes CATQKTQDEYQETQYF.

The chain joins TRBV7-3 to TRBJ2-3; TRBD1 agrees at 8 bases. Germline V gives CDR1 SGHTA, CDR2 FQGTGA. The CDR3 consists of 16 residues. With V trimmed by 2 bases and J by 1 base, 5 bases remained unmatched. The CDR3 is CASSLASGGGTDTQYF. CDR3 sequence (DNA): TGTGCCAGCAGCTTAGCGTCAGGGGGCGGCACAGATACGCAGTATTTT. Supplemented by reference TRBV7-3 and TRBJ2-3, the full variable domain reads GAGVSQTPSNKVTEKGKYVELRCDPISGHTALYWYRQSLGQGPEFLIYFQGTGAADDSGLPNDRFFAVRPEGSVSTLKIQRTERGDSAVYLCASSLASGGGTDTQYFGPGTRLTVL.

The rearrangement joins TRBV12-3 or TRBV12-4 to TRBJ1-1, with D maybe TRBD1 (5 bases). V was pared by 3 bases and J by 7 bases, with 9 bases between. CDR3 length: 12 amino acids. In DNA form, the CDR3 reads TGTGCCAGCAGTTTTAGGGGCGATGAAGCTTTCTTT. This codes for CASSFRGDEAFF.

The chain couples TRBV5-1 to TRBJ2-1, with TRBD2 matching 10 bases. Trimming removed 3 bases from V and 1 base from J; junction bases left unmatched: 10. Germline V lookup: CDR1 SGHRS, CDR2 YFSETQ. The CDR3 has 18 amino acids. CDR3 bases: TGCGCCAGCAGCTACGGACTAGCGGTACTTCAGTCCTACAATGAGCAGTTCTTC. Amino acid sequence: CASSYGLAVLQSYNEQFF.